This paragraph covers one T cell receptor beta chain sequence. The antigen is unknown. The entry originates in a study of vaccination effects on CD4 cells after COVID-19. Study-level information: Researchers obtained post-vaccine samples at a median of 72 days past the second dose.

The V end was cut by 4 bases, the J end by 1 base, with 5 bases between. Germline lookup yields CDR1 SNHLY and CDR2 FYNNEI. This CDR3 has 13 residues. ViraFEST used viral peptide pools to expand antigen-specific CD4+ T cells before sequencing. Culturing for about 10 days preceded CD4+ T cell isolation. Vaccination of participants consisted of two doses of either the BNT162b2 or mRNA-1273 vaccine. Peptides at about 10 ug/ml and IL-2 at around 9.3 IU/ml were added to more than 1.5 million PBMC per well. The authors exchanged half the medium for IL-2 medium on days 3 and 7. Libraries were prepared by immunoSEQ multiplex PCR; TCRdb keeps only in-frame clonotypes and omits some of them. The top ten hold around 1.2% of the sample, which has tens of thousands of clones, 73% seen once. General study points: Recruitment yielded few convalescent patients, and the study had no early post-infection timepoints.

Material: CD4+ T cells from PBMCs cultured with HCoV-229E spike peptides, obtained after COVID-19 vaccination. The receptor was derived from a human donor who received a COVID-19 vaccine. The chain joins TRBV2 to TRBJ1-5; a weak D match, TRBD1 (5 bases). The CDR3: CASSGQSNQPQHF. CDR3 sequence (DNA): TGTGCCAGCAGTGGACAGAGCAATCAGCCCCAGCATTTT.